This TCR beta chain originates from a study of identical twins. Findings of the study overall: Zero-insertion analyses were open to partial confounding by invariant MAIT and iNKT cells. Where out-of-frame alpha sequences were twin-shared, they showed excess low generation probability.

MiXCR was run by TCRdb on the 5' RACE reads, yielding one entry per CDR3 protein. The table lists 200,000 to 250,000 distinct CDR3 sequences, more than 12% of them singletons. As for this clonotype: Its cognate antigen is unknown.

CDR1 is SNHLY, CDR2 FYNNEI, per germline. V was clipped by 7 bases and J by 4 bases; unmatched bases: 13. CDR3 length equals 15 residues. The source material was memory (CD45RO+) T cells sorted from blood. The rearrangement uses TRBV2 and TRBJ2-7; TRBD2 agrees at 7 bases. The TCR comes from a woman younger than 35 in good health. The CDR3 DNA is TGTGCCAGCATCCCCCCGGCCGGGGGGAGGTACGAGCAGTACTTC. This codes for CASIPPAGGRYEQYF.